This TCR beta chain was retrieved from a study of T cells in Graves' hyperthyroidism and ophthalmopathy. The study's findings and limits: Most clonotypes expanded in thyroid above 0.001 were likewise present in blood.

This clonotype was counted many times. The antigen is not known. Amplification targeted TCR beta CDR3 regions from RNA transcripts. With the HTBI primer set, the TCR CDR3 went through a first round of RT-PCR. One entry per CDR3 protein, called by TCRdb with MiXCR from the multiplex PCR reads. The table shows almost 600,000 distinct CDR3 sequences, with more than 45% occurring only once. Looked up from germline, CDR1 is MNHEY and CDR2 is SMNVEV (reference sequence). The length of the CDR3 is 13 residues. V dropped 5 bases and J dropped 7; count of bases not matched to a gene: 3. The source of this sequence is a woman younger than 30 with Graves' hyperthyroidism. The V call is TRBV27, the J call TRBJ1-4; 8 nucleotides align to TRBD1. Specimen: peripheral blood or thyroid tissue (not recorded which). The CDR3 spells CASSLGQGEKLFF. CDR3 sequence (DNA): TGTGCCAGCAGTCTTGGACAGGGTGAAAAACTGTTTTTT.